This T cell receptor beta chain appears in the sequencing data of a study of T cells in Graves' hyperthyroidism and ophthalmopathy. General study findings and limits: Model output signaled ophthalmopathy a median about seven months ahead of onset.

In germline, CDR1 is GTSNPN, CDR2 SVGIG (reference sequence). Trimming left V 0 bases short and J 4 bases short, with 16 bases between. The CDR3 has 16 amino acids. This clonotype has a count of ten or more. Antigen: not known. Amplification of TCR beta CDR3 regions used RNA as the template. With the HTBI primer set, the TCR CDR3 went through a first round of RT-PCR. Via MiXCR, TCRdb re-called the multiplex PCR reads, giving one row per CDR3 protein. The sample has 300,000 to 350,000 distinct CDR3 sequences; 16% are singletons. Sequenced: blood. J is TRBJ2-1 and V is TRBV30, with D uncertain. The origin of this receptor is a young man with Graves' hyperthyroidism. CDR3 sequence reads: CAWSVNLGTAYNEQFF. CDR3 sequence (DNA): TGTGCCTGGAGTGTCAACCTGGGAACAGCTTACAATGAGCAGTTCTTC.